These 8 T cell receptor beta chains were sequenced from one sample in a study of technical replicates of blood from a few donors. Clones were read by immunoSEQ multiplex PCR, and TCRdb kept only the in-frame ones, dropping some. The profile covers 85,000 to 100,000 clones, with 95% appearing a single time and just over 0.25% taken by the ten largest. Input material: T cells isolated from PBMCs. These receptors all stem from a human donor in good health.

V is TRBV2 and J is TRBJ2-7; D gene ambiguous. The germline V gene encodes CDR1 SNHLY and CDR2 FYNNEI. Trimming removed 4 bases at V and 6 bases at J, with 13 bases between. This CDR3 has 13 residues. The DNA for the CDR3 is TGTGCCAGCAGTGTTAATAGCTTGGGCGAGCAGTACTTC. Residues: CASSVNSLGEQYF.

J is TRBJ2-1 and V is TRBV28; D may be TRBD2 (5 bases). V gave up 3 bases and J gave up 4 bases, with 13 bases separating them. Looked up from germline, CDR1 is MDHEN and CDR2 is SYDVKM. The length of the CDR3 is 15 residues. The CDR3: CASSFRASPYNEQFF. The CDR3 region has the DNA TGTGCCAGCAGTTTTAGGGCTAGCCCTTACAATGAGCAGTTCTTC.

The V call is TRBV4-1, the J call TRBJ1-1; 9 bases line up with TRBD1. Germline V lookup: CDR1 MGHRA, CDR2 YSYEKL. The V and J ends lost 6 bases and 1 base, in that order; junction bases with no gene match: 3. The CDR3 has 14 amino acids. CDR3 DNA: TGCGCCAGCAGAGGGACAGGGCGGAACACTGAAGCTTTCTTT. As protein: CASRGTGRNTEAFF.

This clone was observed a handful of times. V gene TRBV5-4 combines with J gene TRBJ1-1; D unresolved. CDR1 SGHNT and CDR2 YYREEE come from the germline V gene (reference sequence). Trimming cost V 2 bases and J 5 bases, with 13 bases left between them. The length of the CDR3 is 14 residues. CDR3 nucleotides: TGTGCCAGCAGCTTAGGTCTCCACAGTACTGAAGCTTTCTTT. Its protein is CASSLGLHSTEAFF.

The chain uses TRBV11-2 and TRBJ2-4; D is perhaps TRBD2 (6 bases). Germline loops: CDR1 SGHAT, CDR2 FQNNGV. The CDR3 runs 16 residues. V was cut by 1 base and J by 7 bases, with 17 bases left in between. The CDR3 bases are TGTGCCAGCAGCTTAGTGGGGCCTGGGGGAGGCAACATTCAGTACTTC. Amino acid sequence: CASSLVGPGGGNIQYF.

The rearrangement joins TRBV19 to TRBJ2-7; 8 nucleotides align to TRBD1. J was trimmed by 3 bases and V by 4 bases; bases with no gene match: 8. CDR3 size: 15 residues. The V gene's germline CDR1 is LNHDA and CDR2 SQIVND (reference sequence). This CDR3 reads CASSTPTGEIYEQYF. CDR3 coding DNA: TGTGCCAGTAGTACCCCGACAGGGGAGATCTACGAGCAGTACTTC.

The genes are TRBV4-2 and TRBJ1-2, with D possibly matching TRBD1 (5 bases). The CDR3 is 14 residues long. Germline CDR1 LGHNA, CDR2 YNFKEQ. V lost 1 base and J 7 bases, leaving 13 bases between the germline ends. Here the CDR3 reads CASSQVSKGAGYTF. In DNA, the CDR3 is TGTGCCAGCAGCCAAGTTTCGAAAGGGGCTGGCTACACCTTC.

V gene TRBV2 combines with J gene TRBJ2-7; D is unclear. The CDR3 has 11 amino acids. Germline V gene data show CDR1 as SNHLY and CDR2 as FYNNEI. Deletions cut 11 bases from V and 3 bases from J, with 11 bases between. In DNA, the CDR3 is TGTGCCTCAAATACTGGCTACGAGCAGTACTTC. The encoded protein is CASNTGYEQYF.